The T cell receptor beta chain under discussion was sequenced for a study of T cells in tuberculosis. Study as a whole: A South African cohort included IGRA-negative adolescents, latently infected IGRA-positive adolescents and adults with active tuberculosis. PBMC were archived before or within 7 days of starting treatment.

V lost 6 bases, J lost 4 bases, and 15 bases lay in between. This CDR3 comprises 15 residues. CDR1 LNHDA and CDR2 SQIVND come from the germline V gene (reference sequence). The time point is: new active TB diagnosis, blood taken before or within 7 days of starting treatment. The protocol was immunoSEQ multiplex PCR, while the TCRdb copy is restricted to in-frame clones and leaves out a portion. The profile shows 30,000 to 35,000 clones, around 90% of them singletons. This chain uses TRBV19 with TRBJ2-2; D not resolved. The sequences come from PBMCs, collected at tuberculosis diagnosis. The TCR originated in an adult with tuberculosis. The CDR3 DNA reads as TGTGCCAGTAGCCCATTTAGCAGAGTCACCGGGGAGCTGTTTTTT. This encodes CASSPFSRVTGELFF.